This T cell receptor beta chain was captured in a study of cytomegalovirus exposure and HLA in healthy donors. The study's findings and limits: Later analysis showed TCR association rates varying by HLA locus, highest for DRB1 and lowest for HLA-C.

Worth noting for this clone: Its antigen remains unidentified.

13 Jbeta primers and 60 Vbeta primers were used for the PCR. Repertoires were generated with immunoSEQ multiplex PCR, while TCRdb's copy carries only in-frame clones and drops some. In the table there are 95,000 to 100,000 clones, 65% to 80% of which are singletons. The germline V gene encodes CDR1 SGHAT and CDR2 FQNNGV. This CDR3 contains 14 residues. Unmatched junction bases numbered 1, after V lost 1 base and J lost 9 bases. This chain connects TRBV11-2 to TRBJ2-1, with 12 bases fitting TRBD2. Sample: PBMCs. This clonotype was sampled from a man aged 50 or older in good health and CMV-seronegative. The DNA of the CDR3 is TGTGCCAGCAGCTTAGGACTAGCGGGAGTTGAGCAGTTCTTC. Translation: CASSLGLAGVEQFF.